This T cell receptor beta chain is drawn from a study of cytomegalovirus exposure and HLA in healthy donors. Study outcomes and limitations: Equally common other TCR beta chains were less clonally expanded than HLA-associated ones, a later analysis found. It emerged from a later analysis that several of the most significant clusters appeared to be linked to common viral pathogens. Later on, a genetic analysis was performed. It linked a missense variant in DCLRE1C with V- and J-gene trimming of TCR beta.

In germline, CDR1 is KGHSH, CDR2 LQKENI. V was cut by 3 bases and J by 3 bases, with 9 bases left in between. This CDR3 has 15 residues. This clone showed up just a few times. The antigen remains undetermined. Each of the donors was a healthy bone marrow donor. Amplification used 60 Vbeta primers and 13 Jbeta primers. TCRdb's table, derived via immunoSEQ multiplex PCR, lists solely in-frame clones and lacks some. Of 150,000 to 200,000 clones in the sample, more than 60% were seen once. Sequencing was carried out using PBMCs. The sequence was obtained from a man aged 30 to 45 in good health and CMV-seropositive. The chain carries TRBV18 and TRBJ2-6; D gene unclear. Here the CDR3 reads CASSPNGFGANVLTF. In DNA, the CDR3 is TGTGCCAGCTCACCTAACGGGTTTGGGGCCAACGTCCTGACTTTC.